This T cell receptor (beta chain) was observed in a study of OX40 agonist ivuxolimab in advanced cancers. Study background: Dose-escalation patients were diagnosed with hepatocellular carcinoma, melanoma, renal cell cancer or head and neck cancer. Eligibility admitted prior anti-PD-1, anti-PD-L1 or anti-CTLA-4 therapy; 40% to 50% had some.

Study-wide results and caveats: In the 0.1-3.0 mg/kg groups, partial responders showed among the lowest expansion. The study found that CD8+ T cells averaged more expanded clones than CD4+.

TCRdb's copy holds only in-frame clones and misses some; the assay was immunoSEQ multiplex PCR. This sample has some 100,000 clones, with more than 75% found just once. Trimming took 4 bases from V and 0 from J; bases not matched to a gene: 6. The CDR3 is made up of 16 amino acids. Comment on this clone: The antigen is undetermined.

This chain connects TRBV6-7 to TRBJ1-5; TRBD1 matches at 7 bases. TRBV6-7 is an open reading frame, and its role is uncertain. The clonotype originates from an adult with an advanced solid tumor such as melanoma, head and neck, liver or kidney cancer. This specimen was CD4+ or CD8+ T cells sorted from blood, taken in a trial of the OX40 agonist ivuxolimab. The CDR3 reads CASSFKQGFSNQPQHF. In nucleotides, the CDR3 is TGTGCCAGCAGTTTTAAACAGGGGTTTAGCAATCAGCCCCAGCATTTT.